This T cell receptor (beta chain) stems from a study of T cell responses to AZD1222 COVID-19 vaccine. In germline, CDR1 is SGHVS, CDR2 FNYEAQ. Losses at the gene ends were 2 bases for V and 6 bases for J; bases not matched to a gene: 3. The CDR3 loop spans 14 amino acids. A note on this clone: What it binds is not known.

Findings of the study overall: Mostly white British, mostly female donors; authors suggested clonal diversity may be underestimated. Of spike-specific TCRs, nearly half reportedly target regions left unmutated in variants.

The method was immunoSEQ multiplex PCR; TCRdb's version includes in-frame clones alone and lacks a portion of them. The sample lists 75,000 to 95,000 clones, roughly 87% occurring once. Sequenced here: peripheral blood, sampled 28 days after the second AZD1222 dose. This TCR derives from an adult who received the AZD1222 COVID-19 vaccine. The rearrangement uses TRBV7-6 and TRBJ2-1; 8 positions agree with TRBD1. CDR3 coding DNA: TGTGCCAGCAGCTTACATGGACAGGGCAATGAGCAGTTCTTC. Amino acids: CASSLHGQGNEQFF. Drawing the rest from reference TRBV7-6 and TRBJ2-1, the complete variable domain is GAGVSQSPRYKVTKRGQDVALRCDPISGHVSLYWYRQALGQGPEFLTYFNYEAQQDKSGLPNDRFSAERPEGSISTLTIQRTEQRDSAMYRCASSLHGQGNEQFFGPGTRLTVL.